This TCR beta chain came from a study of Graves' ophthalmopathy and Graves' hyperthyroidism. Study at large: At initial diagnosis, peripheral blood was obtained, and this preceded any treatment.

This clonotype was seen at least ten times. From RNA, the CDR3 regions of TCR beta chains were amplified and sequenced. First-round RT-PCR with HTBI primers preceded a second-round multiplex PCR. TCRdb ran MiXCR on the multiplex PCR reads and lists one entry per CDR3 protein. The table includes approximately 410,000 distinct CDR3 sequences, 15% to 17% detected once. Certain patients were not enrolled. These were patients with other autoimmune diseases, uncontrolled infections, pregnancy or lactation. Trimming removed 7 bases from V and 0 bases from J, with 15 bases in between. This CDR3 region has 15 residues.

The receptor comes from a woman aged 18-35 years with stable Graves' hyperthyroidism. The chain joins TRBV12-3 or TRBV12-4 to TRBJ1-1, with D maybe TRBD1 (6 bases). The sample was peripheral blood. The CDR3 coding sequence is TGTGCCAGCACCTACCAGGGGACGATGAACACTGAAGCTTTCTTT. Protein sequence: CASTYQGTMNTEAFF.